The 5 T cell receptor beta chains presented below share a single source sample, sequenced in a study of blood T cell repertoires in COVID-19. Profiled with immunoSEQ multiplex PCR; TCRdb holds only in-frame clones, not every one. The table has about 250,000 clones, 84% seen once. Sequencing was carried out using peripheral blood. These receptors were collected from a woman aged 40 to 50 who had recovered from COVID-19.

The CDR3 region is CAGGRLGLPYEQYF. The CDR3 coding sequence is TGTGCCGGAGGGCGGTTGGGGTTGCCCTACGAGCAGTACTTC. The chain combines TRBV30 with TRBJ2-7, with a possible D match to TRBD2 (6 bases). This CDR3 contains 14 residues. V dropped 8 bases and J dropped 2 bases, with 19 bases sitting between them. Germline V gene lookup returns CDR1 GTSNPN and CDR2 SVGIG (reference sequence).

The chain couples TRBV30 to TRBJ2-7; 8 bases match TRBD2. V was clipped by 3 bases and J by 5 bases; unmatched bases: 3. The CDR3 covers 12 residues. The V gene's germline CDR1 is GTSNPN and CDR2 SVGIG (reference sequence). CDR3: CAWSGGAHEQYF. CDR3 DNA sequence: TGTGCCTGGAGCGGGGGGGCCCACGAGCAGTACTTC.

There are many counts of this clone. The chain carries TRBV6-6 and TRBJ2-7, with 7 bases that match TRBD1. The CDR3 length is 14 residues. V shed 4 bases, J shed 2 bases, and the junction held 5 bases outside the gene matches. CDR1 MNHNY and CDR2 SVGAGI come from the germline V gene (reference sequence). CDR3 protein: CASSWATGPYEQYF. CDR3 in DNA: TGTGCCAGCAGTTGGGCGACAGGGCCCTACGAGCAGTACTTC.

The rearrangement uses TRBV7-8 and TRBJ1-2, with 7 bases matching TRBD1. V gave up 7 bases and J gave up 9 bases; unmatched junction bases: 11. The CDR3 contains 13 residues. Germline-derived CDR1 and CDR2 are SGHVS and FQNEAQ. CDR3 coding DNA: TGTGCCAGCACCCAGGGGACAGATTCTAGCTACACCTTC. It is translated as CASTQGTDSSYTF.

This sequence joins TRBV7-2 and TRBJ1-5; D possibly corresponds to TRBD1 (5 bases). This CDR3 spans 14 amino acids. The germline V gene has CDR1 SGHTA and CDR2 FQGNSA. Trimming cost V 9 bases and J 4 bases, with 16 bases left between them. The CDR3 reads CASTSPQGNQPQHF. As DNA, the CDR3 is TGTGCCAGTACAAGTCCGCAGGGAAATCAGCCCCAGCATTTT.